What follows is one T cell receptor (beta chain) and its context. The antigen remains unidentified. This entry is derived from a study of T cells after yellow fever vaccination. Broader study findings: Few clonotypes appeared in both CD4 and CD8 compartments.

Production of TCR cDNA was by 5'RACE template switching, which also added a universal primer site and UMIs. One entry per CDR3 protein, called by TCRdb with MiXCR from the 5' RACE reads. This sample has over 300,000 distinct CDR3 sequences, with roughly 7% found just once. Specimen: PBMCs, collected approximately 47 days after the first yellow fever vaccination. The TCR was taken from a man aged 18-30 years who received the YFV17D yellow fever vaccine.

CDR3 DNA sequence: TGTGCCAGCACCGAGGTGATGCAGGGGTCGGGTTGGGGGATCGAGCAGTACTTC. Protein: CASTEVMQGSGWGIEQYF. This sequence joins TRBV12-3 or TRBV12-4 and TRBJ2-7; D perhaps matches TRBD1 (6 bases). The CDR3 has 18 amino acids. V dropped 7 bases and J dropped 6 bases, with 31 bases sitting between them.